A single sample is the source of the 31 T cell receptor beta chains below, sequenced in a study of response to subunit inactivated influenza vaccine. TCRdb reprocessed the RT-PCR reads with MiXCR, giving one entry per CDR3 protein. The sample carries 290,000 or so distinct CDR3 sequences, about 20% recorded once. This specimen consisted of PBMCs from blood, obtained 21 months after vaccination. The source is a man aged 50-75 years who received an inactivated influenza vaccine.

The CDR3 is CASSVSSGVSGYNEQFF. CDR3 bases: TGTGCCAGCAGCGTATCGTCGGGAGTGTCGGGTTACAATGAGCAGTTCTTC. The chain couples TRBV9 to TRBJ2-1; weak D call: TRBD2 (6 bases). This CDR3 region has 17 residues. The V end lost 1 base, the J end lost 4 bases, and 18 bases lay between the germline ends. In germline, CDR1 is SGDLS, CDR2 YYNGEE. Looking up the rest from reference TRBV9 and TRBJ2-1 gives the full variable domain: DSGVTQTPKHLITATGQRVTLRCSPRSGDLSVYWYQQSLDQGLQFLIQYYNGEERAKGNILERFSAQQFPDLHSELNLSSLELGDSALYFCASSVSSGVSGYNEQFFGPGTRLTVL.

The rearrangement uses TRBV19 and TRBJ2-2; 9 positions agree with TRBD1. The germline CDR1 and CDR2 sequences are LNHDA and SQIVND (reference sequence). The V and J ends lost 6 bases and 7 bases, in that order; junction bases with no gene match: 9. This CDR3 region has 15 residues. The CDR3 is CASRLTGGDGGELFF. CDR3 sequence (DNA): TGTGCCAGTAGGTTAACAGGGGGCGATGGCGGGGAGCTGTTTTTT. The whole variable domain, remainder taken from reference TRBV19 and TRBJ2-2, is DGGITQSPKYLFRKEGQNVTLSCEQNLNHDAMYWYRQDPGQGLRLIYYSQIVNDFQKGDIAEGYSVSREKKESFPLTVTSAQKNPTAFYLCASRLTGGDGGELFFGEGSRLTVL.

The gene calls are TRBV12-3 or TRBV12-4 and TRBJ1-2, with TRBD1 as a possible D gene (5 bases). With 7 bases removed from V and 2 bases from J, the gap between germline ends came to 17 bases. The CDR3 totals 15 residues. CDR3 amino acids: CASTVQGRENYGYTF. DNA for the CDR3: TGTGCCAGCACTGTCCAGGGAAGGGAGAACTATGGCTACACCTTC.

This clonotype has just a few counts. The chain recombines TRBV12-3 or TRBV12-4 with TRBJ1-6, with 8 bases aligning to TRBD1. This CDR3 has 15 residues. Losses at the gene ends were 3 bases for V and 10 bases for J; bases not matched to a gene: 8. DNA for the CDR3: TGTGCCAGCAGTTTTGTCACTACAGGGGGATCACCCCTCCACTTT. Its translation is CASSFVTTGGSPLHF.

The chain combines TRBV6-2 or TRBV6-3 with TRBJ1-1; TRBD1 matches 7 bases. Germline V gene lookup returns CDR1 MNHEY and CDR2 SVGEGT. The V segment lost 1 base and the J segment 0 bases; nucleotides outside the gene matches: 5. The CDR3 runs to 16 residues. CDR3 residues: CASSYYGGTVNTEAFF. CDR3 coding DNA: TGTGCCAGCAGTTACTACGGTGGGACAGTGAACACTGAAGCTTTCTTT.

This clonotype was recorded a few times. The V call is TRBV19, the J call TRBJ2-1; 8 bases line up with TRBD1. The CDR3 sequence is 15 residues long. CDR1 is LNHDA, CDR2 SQIVND, per germline (reference sequence). V lost 3 bases and J lost 9; bases outside the gene matches: 10. DNA for the CDR3: TGTGCCAGTAGTATGGGGACAGGTGGGAAGGGTGAGCAGTTCTTC. Encoded protein: CASSMGTGGKGEQFF. Using reference TRBV19 and TRBJ2-1 for the parts outside the CDR3, the full variable domain is DGGITQSPKYLFRKEGQNVTLSCEQNLNHDAMYWYRQDPGQGLRLIYYSQIVNDFQKGDIAEGYSVSREKKESFPLTVTSAQKNPTAFYLCASSMGTGGKGEQFFGPGTRLTVL.

This clonotype turned up a few times. V gene TRBV20-1 combines with J gene TRBJ2-3, with 7 positions matching TRBD2. V dropped 3 bases and J dropped 7; count of bases not matched to a gene: 16. The CDR3 spans 16 residues. Germline lookup yields CDR1 DFQATT and CDR2 SNEGSKA (reference sequence). The CDR3: CSARPLADPAGNTQYF. The CDR3 DNA reads as TGCAGTGCTAGGCCCCTAGCGGACCCCGCGGGTAATACGCAGTATTTT.

The chain joins TRBV4-3 to TRBJ1-1, with D possibly TRBD1 on 6 matching bases. V lost 5 bases to trimming and J lost 10 bases, with 14 bases between them. The CDR3 totals 12 residues. The germline gives CDR1 LGHNA, CDR2 YSLEER. The CDR3 region is CASSADSRRAFF. The CDR3 bases are TGCGCCAGCAGCGCGGACAGTCGGCGAGCTTTCTTT.

This sequence joins TRBV28 and TRBJ1-2; D call uncertain. The V end lost 5 bases, the J end lost 6 bases, and 16 bases lay between the germline ends. The germline gives CDR1 MDHEN, CDR2 SYDVKM. There are 14 residues in the CDR3. CDR3 in DNA: TGTGCCAGCAGTAGAGACGGAACTATGAATGGCTACACCTTC. Encoded protein: CASSRDGTMNGYTF.

This clonotype was picked up a small number of times. The V and J genes are TRBV12-3 or TRBV12-4 and TRBJ2-4; TRBD1 aligns across 7 bases. The CDR3 is 15 residues long. J lost 2 bases, V lost 6 bases, and 7 bases had no gene match. CDR3 sequence: CASSVNRGPKNIQYF. The CDR3 DNA is TGTGCCAGCAGCGTAAACAGGGGTCCCAAAAACATTCAGTACTTC.

There are a few counts of this clonotype. The chain uses TRBV29-1 and TRBJ2-1, with 11 positions matching TRBD2. The CDR3 sequence is 18 residues long. Germline loops: CDR1 SQVTM, CDR2 ANQGSEA. With V trimmed by 7 bases and J by 0 bases, 14 bases remained unmatched. CDR3 sequence reads: CSAPGLAGGRSSYNEQFF. The DNA for the CDR3 is TGCAGCGCTCCCGGGCTAGCGGGGGGTCGCAGCTCCTACAATGAGCAGTTCTTC.

This clonotype occurred a few times. This sequence joins TRBV5-6 and TRBJ2-5; D is ambiguous. This CDR3 is built from 14 residues. V dropped 0 bases and J dropped 6 bases, with 12 bases sitting between them. Germline lookup yields CDR1 SGHDT and CDR2 YYEEEE. The CDR3 is CASSLVEVGKTQYF. The CDR3 DNA reads TGTGCCAGCAGCTTGGTTGAGGTGGGCAAGACCCAGTACTTC.

The chain uses TRBV12-3 or TRBV12-4 and TRBJ2-1, with D tentatively TRBD2 (5 bases). The CDR3 length is 14 residues. Trimming left V 3 bases short and J 7 bases short, with 13 bases between. The DNA of the CDR3 is TGTGCCAGCAGTTTGGGTTCTCGAGGGAATGAGCAGTTCTTC. This codes for CASSLGSRGNEQFF.

The J gene is TRBJ2-3, the V gene TRBV15; the match to TRBD2 covers 8 bases. The CDR3 covers 15 residues. V lost 2 bases, J lost 4 bases, and 5 bases stayed unmatched. The germline V gene has CDR1 LNHNV and CDR2 YYDKDF (reference sequence). CDR3 bases: TGTGCCACCAGCAGATTAAGAGCGGGAGCAGATACGCAGTATTTT. Translating gives CATSRLRAGADTQYF.

The J gene is TRBJ2-1, the V gene TRBV20-1; no clear D. Trimming pared 3 bases from V and 5 bases from J, leaving 8 bases between. Germline loops: CDR1 DFQATT, CDR2 SNEGSKA (reference sequence). The CDR3 has 12 amino acids. CDR3 nucleotides: TGCAGTGCTAGTAGCCAGGACAATGAGCAGTTCTTC. It translates to CSASSQDNEQFF.

The table lists this clonotype with a few counts. V is TRBV14 and J is TRBJ1-1; weak D call: TRBD1 (6 bases). The germline gives CDR1 SGHDN, CDR2 FVKESK. V lost 2 bases to trimming and J lost 5 bases, with 12 bases between them. This CDR3 is built from 14 residues. The CDR3 nucleotides read TGTGCCAGCAGCCAACAAACAGGGAGTACTGAAGCTTTCTTT. Translated, it gives CASSQQTGSTEAFF. Full variable domain (missing parts from reference TRBV14 and TRBJ1-1): EAGVTQFPSHSVIEKGQTVTLRCDPISGHDNLYWYRRVMGKEIKFLLHFVKESKQDESGMPNNRFLAERTGGTYSTLKVQPAELEDSGVYFCASSQQTGSTEAFFGQGTRLTVV.

J is TRBJ2-1 and V is TRBV6-2 or TRBV6-3, with TRBD2 as a possible D gene (6 bases). This CDR3 has 16 residues. V gave up 6 bases and J gave up 0 bases, with 15 bases separating them. Germline values: CDR1 MNHEY, CDR2 SVGEGT. The DNA for the CDR3 is TGTGCCAGCAGGCCTTCCGGGACTGGCTCCTACAATGAGCAGTTCTTC. It yields the protein CASRPSGTGSYNEQFF.

This clonotype has a handful of counts. This chain links TRBV4-3 with TRBJ2-2; 7 bases are shared with TRBD1. With V trimmed by 0 bases and J by 6 bases, 4 bases remained unmatched. Germline CDR1 reads LGHNA; CDR2 reads YSLEER. This CDR3 has 15 residues. CDR3 nucleotide sequence: TGCGCCAGCAGCCAAGATACAGGGGTTCCCGGGGAGCTGTTTTTT. Its translation is CASSQDTGVPGELFF.

This chain joins TRBV4-3 and TRBJ1-1, with 8 nucleotides matching TRBD1. V lost 1 base and J lost 11; bases outside the gene matches: 9. CDR3 size: 14 residues. Germline V gene sequence: CDR1 LGHNA, CDR2 YSLEER. The CDR3 DNA sequence: TGCGCCAGCAGCCAAGTAAGGCAGGGGGCAGGTGCTTTCTTT. Residues: CASSQVRQGAGAFF.

This clonotype was counted a few times. The genes are TRBV5-1 and TRBJ2-3, with D possibly matching TRBD2 (5 bases). V lost 4 bases, J lost 1 base, and 19 bases lay in between. Germline values: CDR1 SGHRS, CDR2 YFSETQ. The CDR3 loop spans 17 amino acids. CDR3: CASSALIRAGGTDTQYF. In nucleotides, the CDR3 is TGCGCCAGCAGCGCTTTGATTCGCGCGGGCGGCACAGATACGCAGTATTTT.

This clonotype was recorded a few times. The chain couples TRBV20-1 to TRBJ1-2; D unclear. Trimming cost V 3 bases and J 1 base, with 15 bases left between them. CDR3 length: 15 amino acids. Per germline, CDR1 DFQATT and CDR2 SNEGSKA (reference sequence). The CDR3 loop is CSASSWVQYNYGYTF. The CDR3 DNA follows: TGCAGTGCTAGTTCGTGGGTGCAGTATAACTATGGCTACACCTTC.

There are many counts of this clonotype. The rearrangement joins TRBV4-2 to TRBJ1-2; TRBD1 matches at 9 bases. Unmatched junction bases numbered 11, after V lost 5 bases and J lost 7 bases. The germline V gene encodes CDR1 LGHNA and CDR2 YNFKEQ. The CDR3 totals 15 residues. As DNA, the CDR3 is TGTGCCAGCAGCTACCTTCCGGGACAGGGATCTGGCTACACCTTC. The encoded protein is CASSYLPGQGSGYTF.

The chain links TRBV3-1 to TRBJ1-2; 7 positions agree with TRBD1. Per germline, CDR1 LGHDT and CDR2 YNNKEL (reference sequence). Trimming at V came to 0 bases and at J to 3 bases, leaving 4 bases not matched to a gene. The CDR3 spans 15 residues. CDR3 nucleotide sequence: TGTGCCAGCAGCCAAGATGGGACAGCTTACTATGGCTACACCTTC. Translation gives CASSQDGTAYYGYTF.

This clonotype showed up just a few times. The chain has TRBV25-1 and TRBJ2-2; D possibly corresponds to TRBD1 (7 bases). V was clipped by 3 bases and J by 8 bases, with 16 bases between them. The CDR3 covers 15 residues. Germline lookup yields CDR1 MGHDK and CDR2 SYGVNS. CDR3 sequence: CASSDSRGRPGELFF. The CDR3 nucleotides read TGTGCCAGCAGTGATAGCAGGGGGAGGCCAGGGGAGCTGTTTTTT.

This chain uses TRBV28 with TRBJ2-7, with D uncertain. CDR3 length: 14 residues. V was cut by 4 bases and J by 2 bases, with 12 bases left in between. Looked up from germline, CDR1 is MDHEN and CDR2 is SYDVKM. CDR3 DNA sequence: TGTGCCAGCAGTTATTTGCCCGCCCCCTACGAGCAGTACTTC. Translating gives CASSYLPAPYEQYF.

The rearrangement joins TRBV25-1 to TRBJ1-2; D not resolved. This CDR3 is built from 14 residues. The V end was cut by 1 base, the J end by 7 bases, with 13 bases between. CDR1 MGHDK and CDR2 SYGVNS come from the germline V gene. CDR3 DNA: TGTGCCAGCAGTGAATTAAGTGGGTATCGTGGCTACACCTTC. Translated, it gives CASSELSGYRGYTF.

The CDR3 DNA reads TGTGCCAGCAGCTGGACTAGCGGGAGCACCGGGGAGCTGTTTTTT. The encoded protein is CASSWTSGSTGELFF. The gene calls are TRBV11-2 and TRBJ2-2; TRBD2 matches 13 bases. This CDR3 spans 15 amino acids. Germline CDR1 is SGHAT and CDR2 is FQNNGV. V shed 4 bases, J shed 4 bases, and the junction held 0 bases outside the gene matches.

The chain is built from TRBV28 and TRBJ1-5; no clear D. Germline V gives CDR1 MDHEN, CDR2 SYDVKM. The CDR3 runs to 13 residues. V was shortened by 4 bases and J by 6 bases, with 10 bases between the two germline ends. CDR3 nucleotides: TGTGCCAGCAGTTCCGGGGTTAGTCAGCCCCAGCATTTT. It yields the protein CASSSGVSQPQHF.

There are a few counts of this clonotype. The chain carries TRBV7-2 and TRBJ1-3, with TRBD1 as a possible D gene (5 bases). Germline assignment: CDR1 SGHTA and CDR2 FQGNSA. Trimming cost V 6 bases and J 1 base, with 16 bases left between them. This CDR3 has 16 residues. The CDR3 DNA reads TGTGCCAGCAGTTCAAACCCCCAGGGTTCTGGAAACACCATATATTTT. This gives the protein CASSSNPQGSGNTIYF.

This clonotype was counted a few times. V usage is TRBV6-2 or TRBV6-3 and J usage is TRBJ1-5; TRBD1 matches 7 bases. J lost 0 bases, V lost 3 bases, and 8 bases had no gene match. CDR1 and CDR2 from the germline V gene are MNHEY and SVGEGT. This CDR3 spans 17 amino acids. CDR3 in DNA: TGTGCCAGCAGTTATCACAGGGGCGGTTATAGCAATCAGCCCCAGCATTTT. It codes for CASSYHRGGYSNQPQHF.

This clonotype was detected ten times or more. J is TRBJ1-1 and V is TRBV20-1; perhaps TRBD1 as D (5 bases). This CDR3 comprises 13 residues. Per germline, CDR1 DFQATT and CDR2 SNEGSKA (reference sequence). Trimming removed 4 bases from V and 9 bases from J, with 18 bases in between. The CDR3 region has the DNA TGCAGTGCTACACTACCCCTCCGGGGGAAAGCTTTCTTT. This sequence encodes CSATLPLRGKAFF.